This T cell receptor (beta chain) was observed in a study of CD8 T cells in ankylosing spondylitis. Study-wide findings and caveats: Fewer than ten highly homologous variants made up a TCR beta motif that seemed to typify ankylosing spondylitis blood. There were earlier reports of some motif variants in reactive arthritis synovial fluid and blood.

Details on this clonotype: Its target is unknown.

Trimming shortened V by 7 bases and J by 7 bases, and 10 bases separated the two germline ends. CDR1 MNHEY and CDR2 SVGAGI come from the germline V gene. This CDR3 is 11 amino acids long. TCRdb independently ran MiXCR on the 5' RACE reads; one entry per CDR3 protein. The sample holds under 300,000 distinct CDR3 sequences; 15% to 20% are singletons and the top ten take about a third. The sample comprised blood, either unsorted or a sorted T cell fraction (not recorded which). The chain combines TRBV6-5 with TRBJ2-5, with D possibly TRBD2 on 5 matching bases. This receptor was obtained from a male donor with ankylosing spondylitis or in good health (not recorded which). In DNA, the CDR3 is TGTGCCAGCACGTCCGAGGGGACCCAGTACTTC. It specifies CASTSEGTQYF.